The source of this T cell receptor (beta chain) is a study of cytomegalovirus exposure and HLA in healthy donors. PCR employed 60 Vbeta and 13 Jbeta primers. Profiled with immunoSEQ multiplex PCR; TCRdb holds only in-frame clones, not every one. The sample shows about 150,000 clones, 84% of them seen only once. Germline CDR1 and CDR2: SNHLY and FYNNEI. The CDR3 loop spans 16 amino acids. J lost 1 base, V lost 4 bases, and 6 bases had no gene match. V is TRBV2 and J is TRBJ2-1, with TRBD2 matching 8 bases. Input material: PBMCs. The TCR originated in a girl aged 10 to 17 in good health and CMV-seropositive. CDR3 coding DNA: TGTGCCAGCAGTGTGGTTAGCGGGGTTTCCTACAATGAGCAGTTCTTC. It codes for CASSVVSGVSYNEQFF. Based on the CDR3 plus reference TRBV2 and TRBJ2-1, the full variable domain is EPEVTQTPSHQVTQMGQEVILRCVPISNHLYFYWYRQILGQKVEFLVSFYNNEISEKSEIFDDQFSVERPDGSNFTLKIRSTKLEDSAMYFCASSVVSGVSYNEQFFGPGTRLTVL.